This T cell receptor (beta chain) derives from a study of blood T cell repertoires in COVID-19. About the research overall: Samples taken during acute and convalescent COVID-19 were collected in the United States, Italy and Spain. T cells, B-cell-depleted T cells, or PBMCs supplied cDNA or gDNA.

In the source study's methods: From reference gene primer amplification, estimates of nucleated cell counts were derived. Assay used: immunoSEQ multiplex PCR; TCRdb lists only in-frame clones, some missing. V, J and clone size derive from that table, while D and trimming were established from the DNA sequence. The profile shows around 80,000 clones, approximately 83% of them singletons. The CDR3 length is 13 residues. Germline CDR1 and CDR2: SGHTA and FQGTGA. Trimming took off 5 bases at V and 6 bases at J, with 12 bases between the two ends. The receptor's source is a human donor in a cohort sampled during active COVID-19. The specimen sequenced was peripheral blood. V gene TRBV7-3 combines with J gene TRBJ2-3; D remains ambiguous. CDR3 nucleotide sequence: TGTGCCAGCAGCATGAGATTCCGCGATACGCAGTATTTT. Translated, it gives CASSMRFRDTQYF.